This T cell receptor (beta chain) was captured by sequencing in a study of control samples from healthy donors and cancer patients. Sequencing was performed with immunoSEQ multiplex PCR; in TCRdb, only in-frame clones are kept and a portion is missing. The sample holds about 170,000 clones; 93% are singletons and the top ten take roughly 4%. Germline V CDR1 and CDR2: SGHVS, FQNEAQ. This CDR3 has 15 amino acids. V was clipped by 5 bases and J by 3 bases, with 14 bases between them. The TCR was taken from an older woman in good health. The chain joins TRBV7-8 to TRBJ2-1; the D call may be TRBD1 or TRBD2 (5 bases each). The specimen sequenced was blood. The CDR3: CASSPGQGFYNEQFF. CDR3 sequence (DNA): TGTGCCAGCAGCCCGGGGCAGGGCTTCTACAATGAGCAGTTCTTC.